The clone carrying this TCR beta chain was seen more than once but under ten times. Its antigen is not identified. This record comes from a study of T cells in localized non-small cell lung cancer. Findings of the study overall: Within adjacent lung there appeared a median approximately 57 of the top 100 tumor clones. There was an association of higher blood T cell density with longer overall survival.

Data came from immunoSEQ multiplex PCR; TCRdb stores just in-frame clones and leaves some out. This sample carries tens of thousands of clones, roughly 87% of them seen once, and the ten largest clones take 9% to 12%. J gave up 6 bases and V 1 base, and 8 bases lay outside the gene matches. Per germline, CDR1 MGHRA and CDR2 YSYEKL. There are 16 residues in the CDR3. The chain joins TRBV4-1 to TRBJ2-7, with TRBD2 matching over 11 bases. Sequences were derived from peripheral blood, sampled before any cancer treatment. The clonotype comes from a woman aged 35 to 70 with stage I lung adenocarcinoma. The CDR3 spells CASSQVLAGATGEQYF. The CDR3 coding sequence is TGCGCCAGCAGCCAAGTACTAGCGGGGGCTACGGGCGAGCAGTACTTC.